A single sample is the source of the 32 T cell receptor beta chains below, sequenced in a study of control samples from healthy donors and cancer patients. The protocol was immunoSEQ multiplex PCR, while the TCRdb copy is restricted to in-frame clones and leaves out a portion. The table includes some 150,000 clones, 95% to 96% detected once. The sequenced material came from blood. These receptors came from a woman aged 25 to 39 in good health.

This chain links TRBV15 with TRBJ1-1; TRBD1 might be the D (5 bases). In germline, CDR1 is LNHNV, CDR2 YYDKDF (reference sequence). V was cut by 9 bases and J by 3 bases, with 14 bases left in between. The CDR3 is 13 residues long. CDR3 sequence reads: CATRGDSYTEAFF. The DNA for the CDR3 is TGTGCCACTAGAGGGGACTCTTACACTGAAGCTTTCTTT.

The chain is built from TRBV27 and TRBJ1-2; D may be TRBD1 (5 bases). The CDR3 sequence is 13 residues long. The V gene lost 6 bases and the J gene lost 3 bases, with 11 bases spanning the gap. CDR1 is MNHEY and CDR2 is SMNVEV in the germline V gene (reference sequence). The CDR3 reads CASREVGHYGYTF. CDR3 bases: TGTGCCAGCAGAGAGGTGGGGCACTATGGCTACACCTTC.

CDR3 sequence: CASTGNSPLHF. In DNA, the CDR3 is TGTGCCAGCACAGGCAATTCACCCCTCCACTTT. The chain recombines TRBV2 with TRBJ1-6, with D uncertain. The germline V gene has CDR1 SNHLY and CDR2 FYNNEI. V gave up 7 bases and J gave up 7 bases, with 5 bases separating them. The CDR3 extends over 11 amino acids.

The J gene is TRBJ2-1, the V gene TRBV7-8; TRBD1 matches 8 bases. Germline-derived CDR1 and CDR2 are SGHVS and FQNEAQ. The trim removed 10 bases at V and 6 bases at J, leaving 5 bases unmatched. This CDR3 contains 12 residues. CDR3 amino acids: CATRTGSNEQFF. The CDR3, as DNA: TGTGCCACCCGGACAGGGAGCAATGAGCAGTTCTTC.

The chain has TRBV15 and TRBJ2-1, with D possibly TRBD2 on 7 matching bases. Germline V gene data show CDR1 as LNHNV and CDR2 as YYDKDF (reference sequence). Trimming took 0 bases from V and 5 from J, leaving 17 bases between them. The CDR3 runs to 17 residues. The CDR3 coding sequence is TGTGCCACCAGCAGAGAGTTAGGGGGGAGGGCCAACAATGAGCAGTTCTTC. Translating gives CATSRELGGRANNEQFF. Looking up the rest from reference TRBV15 and TRBJ2-1 gives the full variable domain: DAMVIQNPRYQVTQFGKPVTLSCSQTLNHNVMYWYQQKSSQAPKLLFHYYDKDFNNEADTPDNFQSRRPNTSFCFLDIRSPGLGDTAMYLCATSRELGGRANNEQFFGPGTRLTVL.

V and J are TRBV5-4 and TRBJ1-3; D perhaps matches TRBD1 (5 bases). Germline values: CDR1 SGHNT, CDR2 YYREEE (reference sequence). Trimming left V 0 bases short and J 6 bases short, with 13 bases between. This CDR3 has 15 residues. CDR3 amino acids: CASSLDGRAKNTIYF. The DNA for the CDR3 is TGTGCCAGCAGCTTGGATGGCAGGGCTAAAAACACCATATATTTT.

The chain employs TRBV30 and TRBJ2-2; 10 bases fit TRBD2. CDR3 size: 18 residues. Trimming cost V 0 bases and J 0 bases; bases outside gene matches: 7. In germline, CDR1 is GTSNPN, CDR2 SVGIG (reference sequence). CDR3 sequence (DNA): TGTGCCTGGAGTGTACGTCTAGCGGGGGCCTCGAACACCGGGGAGCTGTTTTTT. This sequence encodes CAWSVRLAGASNTGELFF.

The rearrangement uses TRBV7-2 and TRBJ2-3; 12 bases agree with TRBD2. Trimming took 5 bases from V and 5 from J; bases not matched to a gene: 8. Germline CDR1 SGHTA, CDR2 FQGNSA. This CDR3 has 16 amino acids. CDR3 region: CASSPRLAGVGDTQYF. The CDR3 region has the DNA TGTGCCAGCAGCCCTCGACTAGCGGGGGTAGGAGATACGCAGTATTTT.

V and J are TRBV7-2 and TRBJ1-5, with D possibly being TRBD1 (5 bases). Trimming cost V 8 bases and J 8 bases, with 16 bases left between them. Per the germline V gene, CDR1 is SGHTA and CDR2 is FQGNSA. This CDR3 is 13 amino acids long. The CDR3 spells CASARGPEEPQHF. As DNA, the CDR3 is TGTGCCAGCGCTAGGGGACCAGAGGAGCCCCAGCATTTT.

V is TRBV9 and J is TRBJ2-5, with D tentatively TRBD1 or TRBD2 (5 bases each). Per the germline V gene, CDR1 is SGDLS and CDR2 is YYNGEE. This CDR3 is built from 14 residues. V lost 2 bases and J 5 bases, leaving 13 bases between the germline ends. The CDR3 region has the DNA TGTGCCAGCAGCGTCGGAGGAGCAGGGGAGACCCAGTACTTC. Its protein product is CASSVGGAGETQYF.

This chain uses TRBV2 with TRBJ2-1; TRBD2 matches at 12 bases. Germline loops: CDR1 SNHLY, CDR2 FYNNEI. V lost 10 bases, J lost 0 bases, and 16 bases stayed unmatched. The CDR3 has 19 residues. The CDR3 nucleotides read TGTGCCATGCTAAATCTAGCGGGAGGGCGTAGAAGCTCCTACAATGAGCAGTTCTTC. It specifies CAMLNLAGGRRSSYNEQFF.

V gene TRBV6-2 or TRBV6-3 combines with J gene TRBJ2-2; D may be TRBD2 (6 bases). Germline V CDR1 and CDR2: MNHEY, SVGEGT. The V and J ends lost 3 bases and 0 bases respectively, with 11 bases between them. CDR3 size: 16 residues. The CDR3 DNA follows: TGTGCCAGCAGTTATGTCGGAGGGACGAACACCGGGGAGCTGTTTTTT. It translates to CASSYVGGTNTGELFF.

The chain is built from TRBV6-5 and TRBJ1-6; D gene unclear. V lost 6 bases to trimming and J lost 7 bases, with 13 bases between them. CDR3 length equals 14 residues. Germline CDR1 and CDR2: MNHEY and SVGAGI. The CDR3 DNA sequence: TGTGCCAGCAGCCCGGGATCAGAGAATTCACCCCTCCACTTT. Protein product: CASSPGSENSPLHF.

The chain recombines TRBV5-1 with TRBJ2-3; the D gene is possibly TRBD1 (5 bases). This CDR3 comprises 15 residues. The ends were cut back, 1 base at V and 3 bases at J, with 12 bases in the middle. The V gene's germline CDR1 is SGHRS and CDR2 YFSETQ. The CDR3 nucleotides are TGCGCCAGCAGCTTGAACTGGCAGGGAACAGATACGCAGTATTTT. It is translated as CASSLNWQGTDTQYF.

The chain combines TRBV6-4 with TRBJ2-1; TRBD2 aligns across 7 bases. The V and J ends lost 3 bases and 4 bases, in that order; junction bases with no gene match: 0. CDR3 length equals 13 residues. The germline gives CDR1 MRHNA, CDR2 SNTAGT. The CDR3 region is CASSEREYNEQFF. The CDR3 DNA reads TGTGCCAGCAGTGAGCGGGAGTACAATGAGCAGTTCTTC.

This chain connects TRBV2 to TRBJ2-7; D remains unclear. This CDR3 comprises 10 residues. Between the trimmed V and J ends, which lost 4 bases and 7 bases, there was a span of 5 bases. Germline assignment: CDR1 SNHLY and CDR2 FYNNEI. The CDR3 reads CASSVVEQYF. Written as DNA, the CDR3 is TGTGCCAGCAGTGTGGTAGAGCAGTACTTC.

A word on this clone: The same CDR3 can be traced to other DNA sequences in this sample. This chain connects TRBV24-1 to TRBJ2-2; possibly TRBD2 for D (6 bases). The V end was cut by 0 bases, the J end by 1 base, with 8 bases between. The CDR3 extends over 16 amino acids. Per germline, CDR1 KGHDR and CDR2 SFDVKD. This CDR3 is CATSDLRRGNTGELFF. For the CDR3, the DNA is TGTGCCACCAGTGATTTGAGGCGGGGGAACACCGGGGAGCTGTTTTTT.

The chain links TRBV19 to TRBJ2-5; 15 bases agree with TRBD2. Germline V gene data show CDR1 as LNHDA and CDR2 as SQIVND (reference sequence). The CDR3 runs to 15 residues. Losses at the gene ends were 5 bases for V and 3 bases for J; bases not matched to a gene: 1. Written as DNA, the CDR3 is TGTGCCAGTAGTTGGACTAGCGGGAGGGAAGAGACCCAGTACTTC. As protein: CASSWTSGREETQYF. Combining the CDR3 with reference TRBV19 and TRBJ2-5 gives the whole variable domain DGGITQSPKYLFRKEGQNVTLSCEQNLNHDAMYWYRQDPGQGLRLIYYSQIVNDFQKGDIAEGYSVSREKKESFPLTVTSAQKNPTAFYLCASSWTSGREETQYFGPGTRLLVL.

The rearrangement links TRBV7-9 to TRBJ1-1; TRBD1 is a possible D gene (6 bases). V lost 3 bases to trimming and J lost 6 bases, with 14 bases between them. The CDR3 is 14 amino acids. From germline, CDR1 is SEHNR and CDR2 FQNEAQ (reference sequence). CDR3 DNA: TGTGCCAGCAGCTTGGGACCCAGGGGTCCTGAAGCTTTCTTT. Its protein is CASSLGPRGPEAFF. The complete variable domain, with remaining parts taken from reference TRBV7-9 and TRBJ1-1, reads DTGVSQNPRHKITKRGQNVTFRCDPISEHNRLYWYRQTLGQGPEFLTYFQNEAQLEKSRLLSDRFSAERPKGSFSTLEIQRTEQGDSAMYLCASSLGPRGPEAFFGQGTRLTVV.

V and J are TRBV15 and TRBJ2-1; 14 bases match TRBD2. Trimming at V came to 1 base and at J to 5 bases, leaving 16 bases not matched to a gene. The length of the CDR3 is 21 residues. Germline V gene data show CDR1 as LNHNV and CDR2 as YYDKDF (reference sequence). Here the CDR3 DNA reads TGTGCCACCAGCAGAGTGGGATTTACCGGGACTAGCGGGAGTCTTGACAATGAGCAGTTCTTC. Translated, it gives CATSRVGFTGTSGSLDNEQFF.

The rearrangement uses TRBV12-3 or TRBV12-4 and TRBJ1-1, with TRBD1 as a possible D gene (5 bases). V dropped 3 bases and J dropped 7 bases, with 12 bases sitting between them. The CDR3 is 13 residues long. CDR3 DNA sequence: TGTGCCAGCAGTTTCCTGGGGGGGAGTGAAGCTTTCTTT. It encodes CASSFLGGSEAFF.

The rearrangement uses TRBV12-3 or TRBV12-4 and TRBJ1-5; unclear D gene. Trimming removed 5 bases from V and 7 bases from J, with 9 bases in between. The CDR3 is 12 amino acids. CDR3 loop: CASSPAFQPQHF. CDR3 nucleotides: TGTGCCAGCAGTCCCGCATTCCAGCCCCAGCATTTT.

The J gene is TRBJ2-1, the V gene TRBV3-1 (or the pseudogene TRBV3-2), with D possibly TRBD1 on 6 matching bases. V lost 3 bases and J 6 bases, leaving 12 bases between the germline ends. Looked up from germline, CDR1 is LGHDT and CDR2 is YNNKEL (reference sequence). The CDR3 runs 14 residues. CDR3 coding DNA: TGTGCCAGCAGCCAGGACAGAGTTCTCAATGAGCAGTTCTTC. The encoded protein is CASSQDRVLNEQFF.

The chain links TRBV30 to TRBJ1-2; D uncertain. Trimming cost V 2 bases and J 5 bases, with 12 bases left between them. This CDR3 contains 13 residues. Germline CDR1 and CDR2: GTSNPN and SVGIG (reference sequence). The CDR3 region is CAWSPGAFYGYTF. As DNA, the CDR3 is TGTGCCTGGAGTCCCGGAGCCTTTTATGGCTACACCTTC.

This clone was seen a single time. The chain has TRBV11-2 and TRBJ1-3; D call uncertain. Germline V gene lookup returns CDR1 SGHAT and CDR2 FQNNGV. This CDR3 spans 13 amino acids. Trimming shortened V by 5 bases and J by 2 bases, and 7 bases separated the two germline ends. The chain's CDR3 is CASSRRPGNTIYF. CDR3 DNA: TGTGCCAGCAGCCGGCGGCCTGGAAACACCATATATTTT.

The chain couples TRBV2 to TRBJ1-3; TRBD1 matches 9 bases. Germline V gene sequence: CDR1 SNHLY, CDR2 FYNNEI. This CDR3 comprises 15 residues. V dropped 6 bases and J dropped 2; count of bases not matched to a gene: 5. Written as DNA, the CDR3 is TGTGCCAGCAGCAAACAGGGGGCAGCTGGAAACACCATATATTTT. This encodes CASSKQGAAGNTIYF.

The chain couples TRBV7-9 to TRBJ1-1; perhaps TRBD1 as D (6 bases). The germline gives CDR1 SEHNR, CDR2 FQNEAQ (reference sequence). Trimming left V 1 base short and J 0 bases short, with 21 bases between. This CDR3 has 19 residues. CDR3 bases: TGTGCCAGCAGCTTAGTTTCCCTACTTAGGGACACCGTGAACACTGAAGCTTTCTTT. Protein product: CASSLVSLLRDTVNTEAFF.

This sequence joins TRBV5-1 and TRBJ1-1; 7 bases match TRBD1. The length of the CDR3 is 20 residues. Germline loops: CDR1 SGHRS, CDR2 YFSETQ. The V segment lost 4 bases and the J segment 1 base; nucleotides outside the gene matches: 22. For the CDR3, the DNA is TGCGCCAGCAGCCAAAGTGGGGACAGAGCGGCCTTTTCGGCGAACACTGAAGCTTTCTTT. It specifies CASSQSGDRAAFSANTEAFF.

Worth noting for this clone: Different DNA sequences within this sample yield the same CDR3. The J gene is TRBJ2-7, the V gene TRBV6-5; 9 bases agree with TRBD1. Germline values: CDR1 MNHEY, CDR2 SVGAGI. V lost 6 bases, J lost 2 bases, and 2 bases stayed unmatched. This CDR3 is built from 13 residues. Here the CDR3 reads CASRRTGAYEQYF. The DNA of the CDR3 is TGTGCCAGCAGGAGGACAGGGGCCTACGAGCAGTACTTC.

The chain recombines TRBV6-5 with TRBJ1-5; D ambiguous. CDR1 is MNHEY and CDR2 is SVGAGI in the germline V gene. With 4 bases removed from V and 2 bases from J, the gap between germline ends came to 9 bases. The CDR3 is 14 residues long. CDR3 protein: CASSSIGGNQPQHF. The CDR3 region has the DNA TGTGCCAGCAGTTCAATAGGTGGCAATCAGCCCCAGCATTTT.

This rearrangement joins TRBV28 to TRBJ2-7; D is undetermined. V shed 4 bases and J shed 1 base, with 2 bases lying between them. Germline V gene data show CDR1 as MDHEN and CDR2 as SYDVKM. This CDR3 is 11 amino acids long. Written as DNA, the CDR3 is TGTGCCAGCAGTTGGTCCTACGAGCAGTACTTC. This sequence encodes CASSWSYEQYF.

This chain connects TRBV28 to TRBJ2-2; D possibly matches TRBD1 or TRBD2 (5 bases each). This CDR3 spans 14 amino acids. Trimming cost V 8 bases and J 2 bases, with 12 bases left between them. Germline lookup yields CDR1 MDHEN and CDR2 SYDVKM. CDR3 residues: CASGPGDNTGELFF. CDR3 DNA sequence: TGTGCCAGCGGTCCCGGGGACAACACCGGGGAGCTGTTTTTT.